Presented here are 28 T cell receptor beta chains from one specimen sequenced in a study of beta chain features in type 1 diabetes. No antigen is known for these receptors. The study reverse transcribed the entire isolated RNA, so it sequenced expressed TCRB transcripts. Sequencing used immunoSEQ multiplex PCR; TCRdb keeps in-frame clones, though not all of them. The sample includes about 15,000 clones, around two thirds of them seen just once. Notes on the study in general: All four CD4+ subsets from Type 1 diabetes patients carried moderately but significantly shorter TCRB CDR3s.

Sample: Tregs from blood. The source is a man younger than 40 with type 1 diabetes.

The CDR3 region has the DNA TGTGCCAGCACGTCTATTCTCTCAACAGATACGCAGTATTTT. Translated, it gives CASTSILSTDTQYF. The chain joins TRBV6-5 to TRBJ2-3; no clear D gene. Per germline, CDR1 MNHEY and CDR2 SVGAGI. The V and J ends lost 7 bases and 3 bases respectively, with 14 bases between them. The CDR3 is 14 amino acids.

The chain carries TRBV5-1 and TRBJ2-7, with a weak D call TRBD1 (6 bases). Germline-derived CDR1 and CDR2 are SGHRS and YFSETQ. The CDR3 spans 14 residues. V was clipped by 7 bases and J by 0 bases, with 14 bases between them. The CDR3 here is CASSAQGGSYEQYF. CDR3 sequence (DNA): TGCGCCAGCTCCGCACAGGGCGGCTCCTACGAGCAGTACTTC.

The J gene is TRBJ2-7, the V gene TRBV11-3; D ambiguous. V lost 5 bases and J 1 base, leaving 12 bases between the germline ends. CDR1 is SGHNT, CDR2 YENEEA, per germline. The CDR3 runs to 14 residues. The CDR3 DNA is TGTGCCAGCAGCATCCCGCAAGCTTCCTACGAGCAGTACTTC. Its protein product is CASSIPQASYEQYF.

The chain uses TRBV28 and TRBJ2-7; D gene ambiguous. The CDR3 extends over 14 amino acids. The V gene lost 4 bases and the J gene lost 3 bases, with 13 bases spanning the gap. Germline CDR1 is MDHEN and CDR2 is SYDVKM. The DNA for the CDR3 is TGTGCCAGCAGTTCAGGCGACAAAATCTACGAGCAGTACTTC. Translating it yields CASSSGDKIYEQYF.

The sample holds a few counts of this clone. This chain links TRBV5-4 with TRBJ2-2, with D unresolved. Trimming removed 2 bases at V and 6 bases at J, with 11 bases between. This CDR3 comprises 14 residues. The germline CDR1 and CDR2 sequences are SGHNT and YYREEE (reference sequence). The CDR3 nucleotides are TGTGCCAGCAGCTTACAACGGAGATCCGGGGAGCTGTTTTTT. Translated: CASSLQRRSGELFF.

The rearrangement joins TRBV7-2 to TRBJ2-3; no definite D call. CDR1 and CDR2 from the germline V gene are SGHTA and FQGNSA. This CDR3 spans 13 amino acids. V dropped 1 base and J dropped 5 bases, with 7 bases sitting between them. The chain's CDR3 is CASSLGPGDTQYF. The CDR3 nucleotides are TGTGCCAGCAGCTTAGGACCGGGAGATACGCAGTATTTT.

The chain has TRBV5-4 and TRBJ2-1; the D gene is possibly TRBD2 (5 bases). CDR1 SGHNT and CDR2 YYREEE come from the germline V gene (reference sequence). Trimming left V 4 bases short and J 0 bases short, with 17 bases between. The CDR3 runs 17 residues. Here the CDR3 reads CASSLTWTRSSYNEQFF. CDR3 sequence (DNA): TGTGCCAGCAGCCTGACCTGGACTCGAAGCTCCTACAATGAGCAGTTCTTC.

This chain links TRBV6-6 with TRBJ1-3; the D gene is possibly TRBD1 (5 bases). V was pared by 2 bases and J by 9 bases, with 11 bases between. Looked up from germline, CDR1 is MNHNY and CDR2 is SVGAGI (reference sequence). The CDR3 is 13 amino acids. CDR3 sequence (DNA): TGTGCCAGCAGTTACGTGGGGCAGCCCACCATATATTTT. Translating gives CASSYVGQPTIYF.

This clone was detected only once. The chain couples TRBV7-8 to TRBJ2-7; maybe TRBD1 (5 bases). Germline-derived CDR1 and CDR2 are SGHVS and FQNEAQ. There are 15 residues in the CDR3. V was clipped by 4 bases and J by 1 base, with 14 bases between them. The CDR3 loop is CASSSQTGRSYEQYF. As DNA, the CDR3 is TGTGCCAGCAGCTCACAAACAGGTAGATCCTACGAGCAGTACTTC.

V is TRBV5-1 and J is TRBJ1-1, with D possibly being TRBD1 (5 bases). Looked up from germline, CDR1 is SGHRS and CDR2 is YFSETQ. Trimming shortened V by 1 base and J by 0 bases, and 7 bases separated the two germline ends. CDR3 length: 14 residues. For the CDR3, the DNA is TGCGCCAGCAGCTTGAGACAGATGAACACTGAAGCTTTCTTT. Its translation: CASSLRQMNTEAFF.

The genes are TRBV10-3 and TRBJ1-1; the match to TRBD1 covers 8 bases. V shed 7 bases and J 4 bases; nucleotides not matched to a gene: 8. Germline V gene sequence: CDR1 ENHRY, CDR2 SYGVKD. This CDR3 has 14 residues. The CDR3 DNA follows: TGTGCCATCACCCACGACAGGGGTGGCACTGAAGCTTTCTTT. Amino acids: CAITHDRGGTEAFF.

The count of this clone is one. The J gene is TRBJ1-1, the V gene TRBV19; 9 nucleotides match TRBD1. The CDR3 runs to 15 residues. Germline-derived CDR1 and CDR2 are LNHDA and SQIVND (reference sequence). Trimming removed 5 bases from V and 1 base from J; junction bases left unmatched: 5. DNA for the CDR3: TGTGCCAGTAGTGCCCTGGGACAGGGGAACACTGAAGCTTTCTTT. Translating gives CASSALGQGNTEAFF.

This chain joins TRBV10-3 and TRBJ2-3, with 7 bases that match TRBD1. With 9 bases clipped from V and 6 bases from J, the junction kept 6 bases outside the gene matches. CDR1 is ENHRY and CDR2 is SYGVKD in the germline V gene. This CDR3 is 12 amino acids long. In nucleotides, the CDR3 is TGTGCCATGGGACAGTCCTCCGATACGCAGTATTTT. Its translation: CAMGQSSDTQYF.

V gene TRBV25-1 combines with J gene TRBJ1-2; tentatively, D is TRBD1 (5 bases). V gave up 4 bases and J gave up 4 bases, with 7 bases separating them. The CDR3 covers 12 residues. CDR1 and CDR2 (germline): MGHDK, SYGVNS. The CDR3 nucleotides read TGTGCCAGCAGTGGAACAGGCTATGGCTACACCTTC. Translation: CASSGTGYGYTF.

The chain employs TRBV6-1 and TRBJ1-2; no definite D call. V lost 4 bases to trimming and J lost 10 bases, with 16 bases between them. The CDR3 extends over 13 amino acids. Germline V lookup: CDR1 MNHNS, CDR2 SASEGT. The CDR3 here is CASSGDFDPHYTF. CDR3 in DNA: TGTGCCAGCAGTGGTGACTTTGACCCCCACTACACCTTC.

V gene TRBV11-2 combines with J gene TRBJ2-5; D might be TRBD1 (5 bases). The J call may be in error: the DNA end matches TRBJ2-7 better. Germline V lookup: CDR1 SGHAT, CDR2 FQNNGV. This CDR3 is 13 amino acids long. The CDR3 DNA is TGTGCCAGCAGCCCAGGACATATCTACGAGCAGTACTTC. Translation gives CASSPGHIYEQYF.

There are a few counts of this clone. The chain links TRBV23-1 to TRBJ2-2; weak D call: TRBD1 (5 bases). TRBV23-1 belongs to the ORF category, with a function that is uncertain. The V end was cut by 8 bases, the J end by 1 base, with 20 bases between. This CDR3 region has 17 residues. In DNA, the CDR3 is TGCGCCAGCCCCCCAGAGGACAAGGCCAAGAACACCGGGGAGCTGTTTTTT. It specifies CASPPEDKAKNTGELFF.

This clone was detected a few times. The chain carries TRBV11-3 and TRBJ1-1, with 10 bases lining up with TRBD1. The V gene end was trimmed by 5 bases and the J gene end by 6 bases; junction bases not matched to a gene: 6. The CDR3 length is 14 residues. Germline V CDR1 and CDR2: SGHNT, YENEEA. CDR3 nucleotides: TGTGCCAGCAGCCTTCGGACAGGGGGAGCTGAAGCTTTCTTT. Translation gives CASSLRTGGAEAFF.

This clone was observed a few times. This chain links TRBV4-1 with TRBJ2-1; 10 nucleotides line up with TRBD2. Germline loops: CDR1 MGHRA, CDR2 YSYEKL. The trim removed 1 base at V and 6 bases at J, leaving 3 bases unmatched. This CDR3 is built from 15 residues. The CDR3 nucleotides read TGCGCCAGCAGCCAAGCTAGCGGGGGAGTCAATGAGCAGTTCTTC. Residues: CASSQASGGVNEQFF.

The rearrangement joins TRBV6-1 to TRBJ2-3; TRBD2 matches at 11 bases. The V and J ends lost 6 bases and 5 bases, in that order; junction bases with no gene match: 7. The CDR3 has 15 residues. From germline, CDR1 is MNHNS and CDR2 SASEGT. The CDR3 protein is CASRYLLAGVDTQYF. CDR3 coding DNA: TGTGCCAGCAGATATCTACTAGCGGGAGTAGATACGCAGTATTTT.

The sample holds one count of this clone. DNA for the CDR3: TGTGCCAGTAGTATCCAGAACAGGGGATATTCACCCCTCCACTTT. Amino acids: CASSIQNRGYSPLHF. The gene calls are TRBV19 and TRBJ1-6; TRBD1 matches 7 bases. Per germline, CDR1 LNHDA and CDR2 SQIVND (reference sequence). The CDR3 is 15 amino acids. Trimming cost V 3 bases and J 8 bases; bases outside gene matches: 7.

This clone came up a few times. The genes are TRBV28 and TRBJ2-7; 12 nucleotides align to TRBD1. The CDR3 covers 14 residues. Looked up from germline, CDR1 is MDHEN and CDR2 is SYDVKM. With V trimmed by 7 bases and J by 5 bases, 6 bases remained unmatched. The CDR3 loop reads CASTTGTGGNEQYF. CDR3 DNA: TGTGCCAGCACAACCGGGACAGGGGGCAACGAGCAGTACTTC. The full variable domain, rest sourced from reference TRBV28 and TRBJ2-7, is DVKVTQSSRYLVKRTGEKVFLECVQDMDHENMFWYRQDPGLGLRLIYFSYDVKMKEKGDIPEGYSVSREKKERFSLILESASTNQTSMYLCASTTGTGGNEQYFGPGTRLTVT.

V and J are TRBV7-2 and TRBJ2-3, with D perhaps matching TRBD2 (6 bases). CDR3 size: 15 residues. Germline-derived CDR1 and CDR2 are SGHTA and FQGNSA. V was trimmed by 1 base and J by 4 bases, leaving 12 bases between them. This CDR3 is CASSLGGVRADTQYF. Here the CDR3 DNA reads TGTGCCAGCAGCTTAGGGGGGGTTAGGGCAGATACGCAGTATTTT.

The chain couples TRBV4-1 to TRBJ2-6; D gene uncertain. V lost 1 base, J lost 4 bases, and 11 bases lay in between. The CDR3 spans 16 residues. Germline values: CDR1 MGHRA, CDR2 YSYEKL. CDR3 sequence reads: CASSQVGLTGANVLTF. The CDR3 DNA is TGCGCCAGCAGCCAAGTGGGTTTGACAGGGGCCAACGTCCTGACTTTC.

The gene calls are TRBV29-1 and TRBJ2-3; perhaps TRBD2 as D (5 bases). There are 14 residues in the CDR3. Trimming pared 6 bases from V and 0 bases from J, leaving 13 bases between. CDR1 and CDR2 (germline): SQVTM, ANQGSEA. The CDR3: CSVRWETSTDTQYF. CDR3 nucleotide sequence: TGCAGCGTCAGATGGGAGACTAGCACAGATACGCAGTATTTT.

The rearrangement uses TRBV5-1 and TRBJ1-3, with 7 bases that match TRBD1. The germline gives CDR1 SGHRS, CDR2 YFSETQ. The CDR3 loop spans 19 amino acids. With 0 bases clipped from V and 0 bases from J, the junction kept 12 bases outside the gene matches. The DNA of the CDR3 is TGCGCCAGCAGCTTGGCCTTCTTAACACAGGGGATCTCTGGAAACACCATATATTTT. Its translation: CASSLAFLTQGISGNTIYF.

This clone was recorded only once. The chain carries TRBV29-1 and TRBJ1-6, with 7 bases lining up with TRBD1. CDR3 length: 13 amino acids. The germline gives CDR1 SQVTM, CDR2 ANQGSEA. Unmatched junction bases numbered 7, after V lost 6 bases and J lost 8 bases. The CDR3 sequence: CSVRQGEDSPLHF. The CDR3 coding sequence is TGCAGCGTCCGACAGGGCGAGGATTCACCCCTCCACTTT. The whole variable domain, filled in from reference TRBV29-1 and TRBJ1-6, reads SAVISQKPSRDICQRGTSLTIQCQVDSQVTMMFWYRQQPGQSLTLIATANQGSEATYESGFVIDKFPISRPNLTFSTLTVSNMSPEDSSIYLCSVRQGEDSPLHFGNGTRLTVT.

About this clone itself: Other nucleotide sequences in the sample specify the same CDR3. This chain links TRBV5-1 with TRBJ2-1, with D maybe TRBD2 (6 bases). V lost 4 bases and J 6 bases, leaving 14 bases between the germline ends. This CDR3 spans 14 amino acids. From germline, CDR1 is SGHRS and CDR2 YFSETQ. The CDR3, as DNA: TGCGCCAGCAGCGTCGTGGCGGGAAGCAATGAGCAGTTCTTC. Translating it yields CASSVVAGSNEQFF. Full variable domain (missing parts from reference TRBV5-1 and TRBJ2-1): KAGVTQTPRYLIKTRGQQVTLSCSPISGHRSVSWYQQTPGQGLQFLFEYFSETQRNKGNFPGRFSGRQFSNSRSEMNVSTLELGDSALYLCASSVVAGSNEQFFGPGTRLTVL.